The rows below give T cell receptor beta chains drawn from one sample of a study of shared clonotypes between healthy human individuals. Here immunoSEQ multiplex PCR was the method, and the copy in TCRdb shows in-frame clones only, minus some. There are about 470,000 clones in the sample; around 79% occur only once, and 13% lies in the top ten. Sequencing used PBMCs. The receptors were sampled from a woman aged 35 to 49 in good health. Some clones in this sample may be carry-over from other donors' samples. CDR3s include the opening cysteine and the closing phenylalanine or tryptophan.

TRBV5-4	CASSLVGSETQYF
TRBV18	CASSQGPGRTYEQYF
TRBV7-8	CASSLVSGANTGELFF
TRBV7-2	CASRRLAGSMGGELFF
TRBV5-4	CASSAWTGYGYTF
TRBV6-6	CASAISDGSGEQYF
TRBV12-5	CASGSGQGGYGYTF
TRBV9	CASSLRQGVETQYF
TRBV30	CAWIRTWGRGNTEAFF
TRBV4-2	CASSQEGDLYEQYF
TRBV29-1	CSVVGTGDADEQFF
TRBV5-6	CASSRDLAGGAEQYF
TRBV5-1	CASSPRTGNTEAFF